This is a list of T cell receptor beta chains from one sample in a study of breast tumors, draining lymph nodes, adjacent tissues. TCRdb used MiXCR to reprocess the multiplex PCR reads, holding one entry per CDR3 protein. Found here are some 120,000 distinct CDR3 sequences, 21% of them singletons; the top ten hold 2.2%. Sequencing was done on a sample of axillary lymph node tissue. The receptors originated from a female donor with breast cancer. Some clones in this sample may be carry-over from other donors' samples. CDR3s include the opening cysteine and the closing phenylalanine or tryptophan. A D gene is named only where the DNA matches it firmly. Rows give clone size only sometimes, using once, few, many, or a class for an expanded clone.

TRBJ2-2 many - TRBV29-1 CSVTRTSLNTGELFF TGCAGCGTTACTAGGACCTCTTTGAACACCGGGGAGCTGTTTTTT
TRBJ2-2 few - TRBV6-1 CASSPERGGTGELFF TGTGCCAGCAGCCCTGAGAGGGGGGGTACCGGGGAGCTGTTTTTT
TRBJ2-1 many - TRBV7-6 CASSLGVAGGNEQFF TGTGCCAGCAGCTTGGGGGTTGCCGGGGGCAATGAGCAGTTCTTC
TRBJ1-3 many - TRBV4-2 CASSQETGVRSGNTIYF TGTGCCAGCAGCCAAGAAACGGGAGTGCGCTCTGGAAACACCATATATTTT
TRBJ2-1 - TRBD2 TRBV7-2 CAIGTSGRRLYNEQFF TGTGCCATCGGGACTAGCGGGAGGCGGTTGTACAATGAGCAGTTCTTC
TRBJ2-3 many - TRBV28 CASKVGSTDTQYF TGTGCCAGCAAAGTCGGGTCCACAGATACGCAGTATTTT
TRBJ2-5 many - TRBV20-1 CSARVGTGRETQYF TGCAGTGCTAGAGTTGGTACAGGGCGAGAGACCCAGTACTTC
TRBJ2-3 many - TRBV25-1 CASSVGGSTDTQYF TGTGCCAGCAGTGTTGGTGGGAGCACAGATACGCAGTATTTT
TRBJ1-2 many TRBD1 TRBV5-1 CASSLGTGYGYTF TGCGCCAGCAGCCTTGGGACAGGGTATGGCTACACCTTC
TRBJ1-6 many TRBD1 TRBV18 CASSRSRGHTDSPLHF TGTGCCAGCTCACGGTCAAGGGGGCATACGGATTCACCCCTCCACTTT
TRBJ1-4 many - TRBV2 CASSEGAGFREKLFF TGTGCCAGCAGTGAAGGGGCAGGGTTCCGAGAAAAACTGTTTTTT
TRBJ2-7 - TRBD2 TRBV27 CASSRGLAGGSYEQYF TGTGCCAGCAGTCGGGGACTAGCGGGAGGGTCCTACGAGCAGTACTTC